These 18 T cell receptor beta chains came from one sample sequenced in a study of blood T cell repertoires in COVID-19. Measured with immunoSEQ multiplex PCR; TCRdb has only the in-frame clones, and not every one. The repertoire includes tens of thousands of clones, around 85% of them detected once, and approximately 28% sits in the top ten. The material sequenced was peripheral blood. Receptors were obtained from a man aged 70 or older with acute or convalescent COVID-19.

The CDR3 sequence is CASSPGGQGTYEQYF. The CDR3 DNA sequence: TGTGCCAGCAGCCCGGGGGGACAGGGCACCTACGAGCAGTACTTC. The chain recombines TRBV6-5 with TRBJ2-7, with 9 positions matching TRBD1. In germline, CDR1 is MNHEY, CDR2 SVGAGI. This CDR3 is 15 amino acids long. V lost 6 bases and J lost 2; bases outside the gene matches: 8.

The sample holds one count of this clone. The chain carries TRBV30 and TRBJ1-2; TRBD1 is a possible D gene (5 bases). V lost 1 base and J 4 bases, leaving 13 bases between the germline ends. Germline V gives CDR1 GTSNPN, CDR2 SVGIG (reference sequence). The CDR3 loop spans 14 amino acids. The CDR3 loop is CAWSGQLSSYGYTF. The CDR3 DNA reads TGTGCCTGGAGTGGACAGCTATCTAGCTATGGCTACACCTTC.

The gene calls are TRBV4-3 and TRBJ2-7, with 8 bases lining up with TRBD1. Germline assignment: CDR1 LGHNA and CDR2 YSLEER. There are 15 residues in the CDR3. V shed 1 base and J 2 bases; nucleotides not matched to a gene: 4. In DNA, the CDR3 is TGCGCCAGCAGCCAAGGACAGGGGAACCCCTACGAGCAGTACTTC. Residues: CASSQGQGNPYEQYF.

This clone was seen only a few times. This rearrangement joins TRBV5-1 to TRBJ1-1; unclear D gene. Trimming stripped 2 bases from V and 1 base from J, with 15 bases between. This CDR3 spans 16 amino acids. The germline gives CDR1 SGHRS, CDR2 YFSETQ. CDR3 in DNA: TGCGCCAGCAGCTTCAATTTGGACCGGGAGAACACTGAAGCTTTCTTT. Translation gives CASSFNLDRENTEAFF.

This chain joins TRBV25-1 and TRBJ2-1; the D is unclear. Germline lookup yields CDR1 MGHDK and CDR2 SYGVNS. Trimming shortened V by 4 bases and J by 3 bases, and 10 bases separated the two germline ends. The CDR3 spans 14 residues. The CDR3 region is CASSGVQLYNEQFF. The CDR3 bases are TGTGCCAGCAGTGGAGTACAGCTCTACAATGAGCAGTTCTTC.

CDR3 sequence: CASFQRGTEAFF. DNA for the CDR3: TGTGCCAGCTTTCAAAGAGGGACTGAAGCTTTCTTT. The chain is built from TRBV6-6 and TRBJ1-1; no firm D call. Germline V gene data show CDR1 as MNHNY and CDR2 as SVGAGI (reference sequence). The ends were cut back, 8 bases at V and 5 bases at J, with 12 bases in the middle. The length of the CDR3 is 12 residues.

The V call is TRBV28, the J call TRBJ1-2; tentatively, D is TRBD1 (6 bases). V shed 7 bases and J shed 7 bases, with 13 bases lying between them. The CDR3 contains 12 residues. Germline V gene lookup returns CDR1 MDHEN and CDR2 SYDVKM. CDR3 nucleotide sequence: TGTGCCAGCACACAAGGGGGAGCTGGCTACACCTTC. Residues: CASTQGGAGYTF.

This clone appeared once. The chain recombines TRBV24-1 with TRBJ2-1; the match to TRBD1 covers 8 bases. Per germline, CDR1 KGHDR and CDR2 SFDVKD. CDR3 length: 15 residues. V shed 5 bases and J 7 bases; nucleotides not matched to a gene: 9. The CDR3 DNA is TGTGCCACCAGTGCGACAGGGGAATTTGTAAATGAGCAGTTCTTC. It codes for CATSATGEFVNEQFF.

Remarks on this clone: This specimen includes other DNA sequences encoding the same CDR3. J is TRBJ2-7 and V is TRBV11-3, with a weak D call TRBD1 (5 bases). The CDR3 length is 13 residues. V was shortened by 1 base and J by 4 bases, with 8 bases between the two germline ends. Germline CDR1 SGHNT, CDR2 YENEEA. CDR3 nucleotides: TGTGCCAGCAGCTTAGCCACAGGATACGAGCAGTACTTC. Translated: CASSLATGYEQYF.

This chain joins TRBV15 and TRBJ2-7, with a weak D call TRBD1 (7 bases). The CDR3 has 16 amino acids. Germline loops: CDR1 LNHNV, CDR2 YYDKDF (reference sequence). V was trimmed by 4 bases and J by 7 bases, leaving 23 bases between them. CDR3 in amino acids: CATSTFIGQAAGEQYF. The CDR3 region has the DNA TGTGCCACCAGCACATTTATCGGACAGGCGGCGGGGGAGCAGTACTTC.

The table lists this clone with a count of one. V usage is TRBV7-3 and J usage is TRBJ1-1; D is ambiguous. Trimming took off 1 base at V and 1 base at J, with 10 bases between the two ends. The CDR3 loop spans 15 amino acids. In germline, CDR1 is SGHTA, CDR2 FQGTGA. The CDR3 coding sequence is TGTGCCAGCAGCTTAAACGGGAAGGAGAACACTGAAGCTTTCTTT. Its translation is CASSLNGKENTEAFF.

The V gene is TRBV11-3, the J gene TRBJ2-2; D not certain. V was clipped by 1 base and J by 0 bases, with 9 bases between them. The germline gives CDR1 SGHNT, CDR2 YENEEA. The CDR3 has 16 amino acids. The CDR3 protein is CASSLVYGSNTGELFF. CDR3 nucleotide sequence: TGTGCCAGCAGCTTAGTTTACGGGTCGAACACCGGGGAGCTGTTTTTT.

The V gene is TRBV25-1, the J gene TRBJ1-2; 7 bases map to TRBD1. In germline, CDR1 is MGHDK, CDR2 SYGVNS. The length of the CDR3 is 14 residues. Trimming removed 3 bases from V and 8 bases from J; junction bases left unmatched: 9. Here the CDR3 reads CASSDLTGARGYTF. CDR3 nucleotides: TGTGCCAGCAGTGATCTTACAGGGGCTCGGGGCTACACCTTC.

The rearrangement joins TRBV10-3 to TRBJ2-5; tentatively, D is TRBD1 (5 bases). V was shortened by 7 bases and J by 5 bases, with 14 bases between the two germline ends. Germline V gene sequence: CDR1 ENHRY, CDR2 SYGVKD. This CDR3 has 13 residues. The CDR3 loop reads CAITDSLQETQYF. CDR3 coding DNA: TGTGCCATCACCGACAGCCTCCAGGAGACCCAGTACTTC.

V is TRBV19 and J is TRBJ1-5, with D perhaps TRBD1 (6 bases). V lost 6 bases and J lost 7, with 16 bases in between. This CDR3 comprises 14 residues. Per germline, CDR1 LNHDA and CDR2 SQIVND (reference sequence). The CDR3 reads CASREQGYWQPQHF. The CDR3 region has the DNA TGTGCCAGTAGAGAACAGGGATACTGGCAGCCCCAGCATTTT.

The CDR3 DNA reads TGTGCCAGCAGTAGGGGAGGGGGGACCTACGAGCAGTACTTC. Protein product: CASSRGGGTYEQYF. The rearrangement uses TRBV9 and TRBJ2-7, with D maybe TRBD2 (7 bases). This CDR3 comprises 14 residues. Germline values: CDR1 SGDLS, CDR2 YYNGEE. V lost 5 bases to trimming and J lost 2 bases, with 14 bases between them.

The chain combines TRBV27 with TRBJ2-5; 8 bases fit TRBD1. V shed 4 bases, J shed 1 base, and the junction held 5 bases outside the gene matches. The CDR3 consists of 15 residues. The germline CDR1 and CDR2 sequences are MNHEY and SMNVEV (reference sequence). The CDR3 reads CASSWSGGPQETQYF. In nucleotides, the CDR3 is TGTGCCAGCAGTTGGTCAGGGGGCCCCCAAGAGACCCAGTACTTC.

The chain has TRBV28 and TRBJ2-1; 9 bases line up with TRBD2. Germline loops: CDR1 MDHEN, CDR2 SYDVKM. CDR3 length equals 20 residues. With V trimmed by 1 base and J by 5 bases, 18 bases remained unmatched. As DNA, the CDR3 is TGTGCCAGCAGTTTATTGGGTAAGAACTTAGCGGGAGTCAGGAACAATGAGCAGTTCTTC. Protein: CASSLLGKNLAGVRNNEQFF.